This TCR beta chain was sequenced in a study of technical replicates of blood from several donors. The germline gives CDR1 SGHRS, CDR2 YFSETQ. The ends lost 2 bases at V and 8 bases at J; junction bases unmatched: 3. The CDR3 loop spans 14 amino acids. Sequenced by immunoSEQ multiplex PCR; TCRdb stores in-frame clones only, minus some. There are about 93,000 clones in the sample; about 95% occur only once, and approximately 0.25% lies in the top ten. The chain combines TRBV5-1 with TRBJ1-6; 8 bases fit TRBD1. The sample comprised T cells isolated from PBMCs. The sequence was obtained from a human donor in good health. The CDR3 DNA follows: TGCGCCAGCAGCTTACAGGGGGTTGATTCACCCCTCCACTTT. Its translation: CASSLQGVDSPLHF.